A selection of T cell receptor beta chains follows, all from one sample in a study of T cells in Graves' hyperthyroidism and ophthalmopathy. TCRdb fed the multiplex PCR reads into MiXCR, producing one record per CDR3 protein. The sample holds about 380,000 distinct CDR3 sequences, 13% to 15% seen once. Sequences were obtained from blood. The receptors were sampled from a woman under 40 with Graves' ophthalmopathy. The CDR3 runs from the conserved cysteine through the conserved F or W. Fields, in order: CDR3 length, V gene, D gene, clone size, J gene, CDR3 protein, CDR3 DNA. A D gene is named only where the DNA matches it firmly. A clone size is listed for some rows: how often the clone was seen (once, few, many), or a class if it is expanded.

15	TRBV9	NA	NA	TRBJ2-2	CASSVGGGTAGELFF	TGTGCCAGCAGCGTAGGCGGGGGCACAGCCGGGGAGCTGTTTTTT
16	TRBV20-1	NA	many	TRBJ1-2	CSARDGQTLTKGGYTF	TGCAGTGCTAGAGATGGACAGACCCTAACAAAAGGAGGCTACACCTTC
14	TRBV27	NA	many	TRBJ1-5	CASSLAGSDQPQHF	TGTGCCAGCAGTTTAGCGGGCTCCGATCAGCCCCAGCATTTT
15	TRBV12-3/TRBV12-4	TRBD1	many	TRBJ1-5	CASRGDREWSQPQHF	TGTGCCAGCAGAGGGGACAGGGAATGGAGTCAGCCCCAGCATTTT
14	TRBV10-3	TRBD1	few	TRBJ1-5	CAIKTQGENQPQHF	TGTGCCATAAAGACCCAGGGGGAGAATCAGCCCCAGCATTTT
11	TRBV11-2	NA	many	TRBJ2-1	CASSLARGPFF	TGTGCCAGCAGCTTAGCCAGGGGTCCGTTCTTC
16	TRBV9	NA	NA	TRBJ1-3	CASSTQGALSGNTIYF	TGTGCCAGCAGCACACAGGGAGCACTCTCTGGAAACACCATATATTTT
13	TRBV13	NA	many	TRBJ1-1	CASSSSLESEAFF	TGTGCCAGCAGCTCGTCCTTGGAGTCTGAAGCTTTCTTT
15	TRBV28	TRBD1	many	TRBJ1-5	CASSIFRDRLSPQHF	TGTGCCAGCAGTATATTCCGGGACAGGCTTTCTCCCCAGCATTTT
11	TRBV4-1	NA	NA	TRBJ1-2	CASSQDRGYTF	TGCGCCAGCAGCCAAGATCGTGGCTACACCTTC
15	TRBV7-2	TRBD2	many	TRBJ2-1	CASSLGLAGRNEQFF	TGTGCCAGCAGCTTAGGGCTAGCGGGGCGGAATGAGCAGTTCTTC
14	TRBV6-1	NA	many	TRBJ1-3	CASTQGGRGNTIYF	TGTGCCAGCACCCAAGGAGGGCGGGGAAACACCATATATTTT
15	TRBV4-1	TRBD1	NA	TRBJ1-1	CASSRSDRGASEAFF	TGCGCCAGCAGCCGATCAGACAGGGGGGCTTCTGAAGCTTTCTTT
14	TRBV12-3/TRBV12-4	TRBD2	NA	TRBJ2-1	CASSLNGGAVEQFF	TGTGCCAGCAGTTTAAACGGGGGGGCGGTTGAGCAGTTCTTC
16	TRBV18	TRBD1	NA	TRBJ1-5	CASSLGQPHSNQPQHF	TGTGCCAGCTCACTGGGACAGCCCCATAGCAATCAGCCCCAGCATTTT
15	TRBV11-2	NA	many	TRBJ2-7	CASSLFGEGSYEQYF	TGTGCCAGCAGCTTGTTTGGGGAAGGCTCCTACGAGCAGTACTTC
14	TRBV19	TRBD2	NA	TRBJ2-1	CASKTGLALDEQFF	TGTGCCAGTAAAACGGGACTAGCGCTCGATGAGCAGTTCTTC